This TCR beta chain was obtained from a study of blood T cell repertoires in COVID-19. Overall study: Samples of COVID-19 (acute and convalescent) were obtained from the United States, Italy and Spain. Sample material is recorded as cDNA or gDNA derived from T cells, B-cell-depleted T cells, or PBMCs.

V lost 8 bases, J lost 3 bases, and 20 bases lay in between. Germline assignment: CDR1 MNHEY and CDR2 SVGAGI. CDR3 size: 15 residues. In the study's own analysis: By means of reference gene primer amplification, nucleated cell counts were estimated. Using immunoSEQ multiplex PCR, the repertoire was profiled, and TCRdb retains in-frame clones only, with some absent. V and J calls plus clone size are reproduced from that table; the DNA served to infer D and trimming. Of 120,000 to 150,000 clones detected, roughly 90% appear once; the ten largest clones hold more than 0.8%. The material sequenced was peripheral blood. This receptor was identified in a woman aged 50 to 65 with acute or convalescent COVID-19. V and J are TRBV6-5 and TRBJ2-7, with D maybe TRBD1 (8 bases). CDR3 DNA sequence: TGTGCCAGCTCAGCGGGGACAGGCATCAACTACGAGCAGTACTTC. Translation gives CASSAGTGINYEQYF.